This T cell receptor beta chain comes out of a study of blood T cell repertoires in COVID-19. Sequenced by immunoSEQ multiplex PCR; TCRdb stores in-frame clones only, minus some. The sample holds approximately 270,000 clones, more than 85% seen once. Individuals drawn from 24 US areas were roughly 18 to 95 years old. Participant-given clinical history determined each cohort assignment. CDR1 GTSNPN and CDR2 SVGIG come from the germline V gene (reference sequence). This CDR3 region has 15 residues. The V segment lost 1 base and the J segment 15 bases; nucleotides outside the gene matches: 14. Only one count was recorded for this clone.

V is TRBV30 and J is TRBJ2-1; 11 bases line up with TRBD2. This receptor was identified in a man aged 35-49 years who had been exposed to COVID-19. Sequencing input: PBMCs or T cells enriched from blood (not recorded which). The CDR3 region has the DNA TGTGCCTGGAGTGAGGCCGGGACTAGCGGATCCTATTCGTTCTTC. Its translation is CAWSEAGTSGSYSFF.